This paragraph reports one T cell receptor (beta chain). Its antigen is not identified. The CDR3 runs 16 residues. V lost 4 bases and J lost 3, with 18 bases in between. Germline CDR1 and CDR2: KGHSH and LQKENI. Among the donors, all were healthy bone marrow donors. This sample was included in a study of cytomegalovirus exposure and HLA in healthy donors. Study-level background: Findings of an earlier analysis included 90 million to 120 million unique TCR beta sequences from 200 million or so T cells. Study-level points and caveats: Upon later analysis, TCR association rates were observed to vary by HLA locus, being highest for DRB1 and lowest for HLA-C. It was approximately 150 TCR beta chains that were listed as cytomegalovirus-associated.

With 60 Vbeta and 13 Jbeta primers, the PCR was carried out. The data were produced by immunoSEQ multiplex PCR, yet TCRdb's version contains in-frame clones alone and is incomplete. The sample yields approximately 89,000 clones, around 70% seen once. The V gene is TRBV18, the J gene TRBJ1-1; weak D call: TRBD1 (6 bases). The sample taken for sequencing was PBMCs. This sequence originates from a female donor in good health and CMV-seronegative. The CDR3 region is CASSRLMGAKDTEAFF. The CDR3 coding sequence is TGTGCCAGCTCACGTTTGATGGGGGCTAAGGACACTGAAGCTTTCTTT.